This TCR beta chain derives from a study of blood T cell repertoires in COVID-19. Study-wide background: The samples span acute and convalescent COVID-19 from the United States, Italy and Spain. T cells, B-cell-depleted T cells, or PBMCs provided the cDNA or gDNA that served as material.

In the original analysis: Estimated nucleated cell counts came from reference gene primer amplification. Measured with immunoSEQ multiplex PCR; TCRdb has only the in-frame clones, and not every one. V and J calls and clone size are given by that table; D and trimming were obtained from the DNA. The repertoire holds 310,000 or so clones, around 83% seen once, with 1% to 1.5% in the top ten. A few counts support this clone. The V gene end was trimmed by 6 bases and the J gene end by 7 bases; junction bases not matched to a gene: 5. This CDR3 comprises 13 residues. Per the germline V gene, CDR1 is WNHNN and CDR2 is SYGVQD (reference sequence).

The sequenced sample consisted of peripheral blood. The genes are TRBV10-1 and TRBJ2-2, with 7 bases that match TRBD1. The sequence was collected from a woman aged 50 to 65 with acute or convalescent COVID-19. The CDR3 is CASRTGLDGELFF. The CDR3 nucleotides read TGCGCCAGCAGGACAGGGCTAGACGGGGAGCTGTTTTTT.